This TCR beta chain was recorded in a study of blood T cell repertoires in COVID-19. Turning to the study itself: Spain, Italy and the United States supplied samples that represented acute and convalescent COVID-19. In each case, the material was cDNA or gDNA derived from T cells, B-cell-depleted T cells, or PBMCs.

Source study methods: Cell counts per sample came from amplifying reference gene primers. The assay was immunoSEQ multiplex PCR, and TCRdb's table has in-frame clones only and misses some. From that table come the V and J calls and clone size; the DNA was used to work out D and trimming. The data contain some 180,000 clones, around 76% of them singletons. V gave up 7 bases and J gave up 4 bases; unmatched junction bases: 10. The CDR3 is 15 amino acids. The germline V gene encodes CDR1 LNHDA and CDR2 SQIVND (reference sequence). The Seattle patients joined while their infection was active and were tracked longitudinally afterward.

Source material: peripheral blood. This receptor was taken from a woman in her sixties with COVID-19, enrolled during active disease. The chain is built from TRBV19 and TRBJ1-5; 7 positions match TRBD1. The CDR3 DNA reads as TGTGCCAGTACCCTCAACAGGGGCGGGAATCAGCCCCAGCATTTT. Its translation is CASTLNRGGNQPQHF.